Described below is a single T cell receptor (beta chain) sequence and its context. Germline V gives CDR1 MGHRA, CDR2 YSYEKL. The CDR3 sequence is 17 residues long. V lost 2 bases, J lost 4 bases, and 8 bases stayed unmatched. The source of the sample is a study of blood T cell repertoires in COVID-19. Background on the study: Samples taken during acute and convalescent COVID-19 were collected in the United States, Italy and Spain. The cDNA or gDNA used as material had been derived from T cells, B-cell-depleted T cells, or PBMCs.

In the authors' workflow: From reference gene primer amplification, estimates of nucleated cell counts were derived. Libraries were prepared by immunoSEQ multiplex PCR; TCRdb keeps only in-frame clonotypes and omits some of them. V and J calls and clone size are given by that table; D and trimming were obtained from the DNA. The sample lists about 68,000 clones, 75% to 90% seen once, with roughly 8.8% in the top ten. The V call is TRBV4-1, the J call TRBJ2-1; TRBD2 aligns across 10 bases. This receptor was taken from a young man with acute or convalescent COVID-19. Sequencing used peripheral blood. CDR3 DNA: TGCGCCAGCAGCCAAAGTTCCACTAGCGGGGCTTACAATGAGCAGTTCTTC. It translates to CASSQSSTSGAYNEQFF.